A selection of T cell receptor beta chains follows, all from one sample in a study of OX40 agonist ivuxolimab in advanced cancers. The assay was immunoSEQ multiplex PCR, and TCRdb's table has in-frame clones only and misses some. The profile shows tens of thousands of clones, around nine tenths of them singletons. The sample in question was CD4+ or CD8+ T cells sorted from blood, obtained in a trial of the OX40 agonist ivuxolimab. The origin of the receptors is an adult with an advanced solid tumor such as melanoma, head and neck, liver or kidney cancer. Each CDR3 is given with its conserved first and last residue. A D gene is named only where the DNA matches it firmly.

V gene: TRBV4-2; CDR3 length: 15; D gene: NA; J gene: TRBJ1-5; CDR3 protein: CASSQVESGNQPQHF; CDR3 DNA: TGTGCCAGCAGCCAGGTAGAATCGGGCAATCAGCCCCAGCATTTT
V gene: TRBV7-9; CDR3 length: 17; D gene: TRBD2; J gene: TRBJ2-1; CDR3 protein: CASSLGLSGGTYNEQFF; CDR3 DNA: TGTGCCAGCAGCTTAGGCCTCAGCGGGGGTACCTACAATGAGCAGTTCTTC
V gene: TRBV28; CDR3 length: 13; D gene: NA; J gene: TRBJ2-7; CDR3 protein: CASSPGDGYEQYF; CDR3 DNA: TGTGCCAGCAGTCCTGGGGACGGCTACGAGCAGTACTTC
V gene: TRBV7-9; CDR3 length: 12; D gene: TRBD2; J gene: TRBJ2-1; CDR3 protein: CATEGLANEQFF; CDR3 DNA: TGTGCCACGGAGGGACTAGCGAATGAGCAGTTCTTC
V gene: TRBV29-1; CDR3 length: 19; D gene: TRBD1; J gene: TRBJ1-2; CDR3 protein: CSVEDSREGQATPSLGYTF; CDR3 DNA: TGCAGCGTTGAAGACAGCAGGGAGGGACAGGCGACTCCTTCCCTAGGCTACACCTTC
V gene: TRBV19; CDR3 length: 15; D gene: NA; J gene: TRBJ2-2; CDR3 protein: CASSPGRTNTGELFF; CDR3 DNA: TGTGCCAGTAGCCCGGGACGGACAAACACCGGGGAGCTGTTTTTT
V gene: TRBV4-1; CDR3 length: 17; D gene: NA; J gene: TRBJ2-2; CDR3 protein: CASSQDRPEAENGELFF; CDR3 DNA: TGCGCCAGCAGCCAAGATCGGCCGGAGGCGGAGAACGGGGAGCTGTTTTTT
V gene: TRBV7-2; CDR3 length: 12; D gene: NA; J gene: TRBJ2-1; CDR3 protein: CASSLQGNEQFF; CDR3 DNA: TGTGCCAGCAGCTTACAGGGGAATGAGCAGTTCTTC
V gene: TRBV28; CDR3 length: 12; D gene: NA; J gene: TRBJ1-1; CDR3 protein: CASTLRGSEAFF; CDR3 DNA: TGTGCCAGCACCCTTCGGGGATCTGAAGCTTTCTTT
V gene: TRBV30; CDR3 length: 14; D gene: TRBD1; J gene: TRBJ1-5; CDR3 protein: CAWNDRGRDQPQHF; CDR3 DNA: TGTGCCTGGAACGACAGGGGAAGGGATCAGCCCCAGCATTTT
V gene: TRBV19; CDR3 length: 15; D gene: NA; J gene: TRBJ2-1; CDR3 protein: CASSIDSRGYNEQFF; CDR3 DNA: TGTGCCAGTAGTATAGACTCTAGGGGGTACAATGAGCAGTTCTTC
V gene: TRBV29-1; CDR3 length: 13; D gene: NA; J gene: TRBJ2-7; CDR3 protein: CSVGSTGAIEQYF; CDR3 DNA: TGCAGCGTCGGATCGACAGGAGCCATCGAGCAGTACTTC
V gene: TRBV7-9; CDR3 length: 13; D gene: NA; J gene: TRBJ1-1; CDR3 protein: CASSYGGYTEAFF; CDR3 DNA: TGTGCCAGCAGCTACGGCGGATACACTGAAGCTTTCTTT
V gene: TRBV23-1; CDR3 length: 15; D gene: NA; J gene: TRBJ2-7; CDR3 protein: CASSPSAPFQYEQYF; CDR3 DNA: TGCGCCAGCAGCCCAAGCGCGCCATTCCAGTACGAGCAGTACTTC
V gene: TRBV2; CDR3 length: 15; D gene: TRBD2; J gene: TRBJ2-1; CDR3 protein: CASSDRPGGHGEQFF; CDR3 DNA: TGTGCCAGCAGTGATCGGCCGGGAGGACACGGTGAGCAGTTCTTC
V gene: TRBV4-2; CDR3 length: 13; D gene: TRBD1; J gene: TRBJ2-1; CDR3 protein: CASSHTGVNEQFF; CDR3 DNA: TGTGCCAGCAGCCACACAGGGGTTAATGAGCAGTTCTTC
V gene: TRBV27; CDR3 length: 14; D gene: NA; J gene: TRBJ1-5; CDR3 protein: CASSYGGSNQPQHF; CDR3 DNA: TGTGCCAGCAGTTACGGGGGGAGCAATCAGCCCCAGCATTTT
V gene: TRBV29-1; CDR3 length: 13; D gene: NA; J gene: TRBJ2-1; CDR3 protein: CSVGSGEDGEQFF; CDR3 DNA: TGCAGCGTTGGTTCCGGGGAGGACGGGGAGCAGTTCTTC
V gene: TRBV7-9; CDR3 length: 13; D gene: NA; J gene: TRBJ1-5; CDR3 protein: CASSLGIGPPQHF; CDR3 DNA: TGTGCCAGCAGCTTAGGGATTGGGCCGCCCCAGCATTTT
V gene: TRBV28; CDR3 length: 14; D gene: NA; J gene: TRBJ1-2; CDR3 protein: CASSLYLGHYGYTF; CDR3 DNA: TGTGCCAGCAGTTTATATCTGGGACACTATGGCTACACCTTC
V gene: TRBV4-3; CDR3 length: 13; D gene: NA; J gene: TRBJ1-1; CDR3 protein: CASSQDRGTEAFF; CDR3 DNA: TGCGCCAGCAGCCAAGATCGAGGGACTGAAGCTTTCTTT
V gene: TRBV27; CDR3 length: 15; D gene: TRBD1; J gene: TRBJ2-2; CDR3 protein: CASQHRTGGAGELFF; CDR3 DNA: TGTGCCAGTCAGCACCGGACAGGCGGCGCCGGGGAGCTGTTTTTT
V gene: TRBV9; CDR3 length: 16; D gene: NA; J gene: TRBJ2-7; CDR3 protein: CASSSTPGPFPYEQYF; CDR3 DNA: TGTGCCAGCAGCTCCACCCCGGGTCCATTTCCCTACGAGCAGTACTTC
V gene: TRBV18; CDR3 length: 15; D gene: NA; J gene: TRBJ1-3; CDR3 protein: CASSPTRISGNTIYF; CDR3 DNA: TGTGCCAGCTCACCAACCCGGATCTCTGGAAACACCATATATTTT
V gene: TRBV9; CDR3 length: 16; D gene: NA; J gene: TRBJ1-1; CDR3 protein: CASSAHKTVGNTEAFF; CDR3 DNA: TGTGCCAGCAGCGCCCACAAAACTGTGGGCAACACTGAAGCTTTCTTT
V gene: TRBV4-1; CDR3 length: 13; D gene: NA; J gene: TRBJ2-5; CDR3 protein: CASSLSVAETQYF; CDR3 DNA: TGCGCCAGCAGCCTAAGCGTCGCAGAGACCCAGTACTTC
V gene: TRBV6-5; CDR3 length: 12; D gene: NA; J gene: TRBJ2-2; CDR3 protein: CATGGNTGELFF; CDR3 DNA: TGTGCCACCGGGGGAAACACCGGGGAGCTGTTTTTT